The source of this T cell receptor (beta chain) is a study of blood T cells in healthy people across ages. This clonotype was counted at least ten times. Then a second PCR, running roughly 6 to 12 cycles, was carried out with a sample-barcoded 5' primer and a J-beta primer mix. MiXCR, applied by TCRdb to the 5' RACE reads, yields one record per CDR3 protein. The repertoire holds 550,000 to 800,000 distinct CDR3 sequences, around a fifth seen once, with 3% to 4% in the top ten. Total RNA extraction produced at least 6 micrograms (per sample) for the study. This TCR was recovered from a man between 65 and 85 years old in good health. Sequencing used blood.

The CDR3 coding sequence is TGTGCCAGCAGCGTAGGCTCCCTCTCCTACGAGCAGTACTTC. Translated: CASSVGSLSYEQYF. V gene TRBV9 combines with J gene TRBJ2-7; D not certain. The CDR3 totals 14 residues. The germline V gene encodes CDR1 SGDLS and CDR2 YYNGEE. Trimming removed 0 bases at V and 0 bases at J, with 7 bases between.